These 14 T cell receptor beta chains share one sample of origin, sequenced in a study of OX40 agonist ivuxolimab in advanced cancers. TCRdb's table, derived via immunoSEQ multiplex PCR, lists solely in-frame clones and lacks some. The sample has some 45,000 clones, approximately 84% seen once. This specimen was CD4+ or CD8+ T cells sorted from blood, taken in a trial of the OX40 agonist ivuxolimab. These receptors were taken from an adult with an advanced solid tumor such as melanoma, head and neck, liver or kidney cancer.

This chain uses TRBV18 with TRBJ1-1; D possibly corresponds to TRBD1 (5 bases). The CDR3 loop spans 13 amino acids. Germline CDR1 is KGHSH and CDR2 is LQKENI. Deletions cut 6 bases from V and 7 bases from J, with 15 bases between. The DNA for the CDR3 is TGTGCCAGCTCTCCCGGGACCAAGCGTGAAGCTTTCTTT. Its protein product is CASSPGTKREAFF.

The chain uses TRBV19 and TRBJ2-6; D is uncertain. Trimming took off 1 base at V and 0 bases at J, with 13 bases between the two ends. The CDR3 spans 18 residues. Germline loops: CDR1 LNHDA, CDR2 SQIVND (reference sequence). The CDR3 coding sequence is TGTGCCAGTAGTATAGTGGCCTACCCTACCTCTGGGGCCAACGTCCTGACTTTC. Amino acid sequence: CASSIVAYPTSGANVLTF.

The chain is built from TRBV4-3 and TRBJ1-6; D is ambiguous. The germline V gene encodes CDR1 LGHNA and CDR2 YSLEER. The V end was cut by 0 bases, the J end by 4 bases, with 13 bases between. This CDR3 comprises 17 residues. The CDR3 is CASSQELYTIYNSPLHF. The CDR3 DNA sequence: TGCGCCAGCAGCCAAGAGCTGTATACGATATATAATTCACCCCTCCACTTT.

This CDR3 reads CAWSSQGVGDTEAFF. The CDR3 nucleotides are TGTGCCTGGAGTTCACAGGGGGTAGGGGACACTGAAGCTTTCTTT. The gene calls are TRBV30 and TRBJ1-1; 8 bases agree with TRBD1. The length of the CDR3 is 15 residues. Germline CDR1 GTSNPN, CDR2 SVGIG (reference sequence). V lost 2 bases to trimming and J lost 3 bases; unmatched junction nucleotides: 8.

DNA of the CDR3: TGTGCCAGCGTGCAGGAGAAAACCCAGTACTTC. It encodes CASVQEKTQYF. The rearrangement links TRBV2 to TRBJ2-5; no reliable D call. Germline CDR1 and CDR2: SNHLY and FYNNEI. The V and J ends lost 8 bases and 8 bases respectively, with 12 bases between them. The CDR3 runs to 11 residues.

This rearrangement joins TRBV4-1 to TRBJ1-2; 8 positions agree with TRBD1. The V gene end was trimmed by 3 bases and the J gene end by 7 bases; junction bases not matched to a gene: 10. This CDR3 is built from 15 residues. Germline values: CDR1 MGHRA, CDR2 YSYEKL. CDR3 in DNA: TGCGCCAGCAGCCATCGACAGGGGAAAAATCCTGGCTACACCTTC. It is translated as CASSHRQGKNPGYTF.

This sequence joins TRBV5-6 and TRBJ2-7; D tentatively reads TRBD1 or TRBD2 (6 bases each). The germline V and J ends were trimmed by 0 bases and 0 bases, with 10 bases remaining between them. This CDR3 contains 15 residues. Germline V lookup: CDR1 SGHDT, CDR2 YYEEEE. CDR3 DNA sequence: TGTGCCAGCAGCTTGGGAGGGGGGCTCTCCTACGAGCAGTACTTC. Amino acids: CASSLGGGLSYEQYF. Combining the CDR3 with reference TRBV5-6 and TRBJ2-7 gives the whole variable domain DAGVTQSPTHLIKTRGQQVTLRCSPKSGHDTVSWYQQALGQGPQFIFQYYEEEERQRGNFPDRFSGHQFPNYSSELNVNALLLGDSALYLCASSLGGGLSYEQYFGPGTRLTVT.

The CDR3 region has the DNA TGTGCCAGCAGCCCAGCGGGAGCGATATACGAGCAGTACTTC. Translated, it gives CASSPAGAIYEQYF. The V gene is TRBV5-4, the J gene TRBJ2-7; TRBD2 matches at 8 bases. This CDR3 has 14 amino acids. V was clipped by 4 bases and J by 4 bases; unmatched bases: 7. Germline V gives CDR1 SGHNT, CDR2 YYREEE (reference sequence). The full variable domain, in which reference TRBV5-4 and TRBJ2-7 provide the parts outside the CDR3, is ETGVTQSPTHLIKTRGQQVTLRCSSQSGHNTVSWYQQALGQGPQFIFQYYREEENGRGNFPPRFSGLQFPNYSSELNVNALELDDSALYLCASSPAGAIYEQYFGPGTRLTVT.

This chain uses TRBV30 with TRBJ1-1; D gene unclear. V was shortened by 1 base and J by 0 bases, with 12 bases between the two germline ends. The CDR3 is 15 residues long. Germline loops: CDR1 GTSNPN, CDR2 SVGIG (reference sequence). The CDR3 spells CAWSAKGLMNTEAFF. In nucleotides, the CDR3 is TGTGCCTGGAGTGCAAAGGGCCTCATGAACACTGAAGCTTTCTTT. The full variable domain, with the rest looked up from reference TRBV30 and TRBJ1-1, is SQTIHQWPATLVQPVGSPLSLECTVEGTSNPNLYWYRQAAGRGLQLLFYSVGIGQISSEVPQNLSASRPQDRQFILSSKKLLLSDSGFYLCAWSAKGLMNTEAFFGQGTRLTVV.

This chain uses TRBV6-4 with TRBJ2-2; TRBD1 might be the D (6 bases). CDR3 length: 13 amino acids. Germline loops: CDR1 MRHNA, CDR2 SNTAGT. V gave up 4 bases and J gave up 5 bases, with 8 bases separating them. The CDR3: CASSAQGTGELFF. The DNA of the CDR3 is TGTGCCAGCAGTGCTCAGGGGACCGGGGAGCTGTTTTTT.

The chain joins TRBV11-2 to TRBJ2-7; possible D gene TRBD1, 5 bases. The V gene lost 5 bases and the J gene lost 0 bases, with 11 bases spanning the gap. Germline V gene lookup returns CDR1 SGHAT and CDR2 FQNNGV. CDR3 length equals 14 residues. CDR3 sequence reads: CASSTYRSSYEQYF. Here the CDR3 DNA reads TGTGCCAGCAGCACCTACAGGAGCTCCTACGAGCAGTACTTC. Looking up the rest from reference TRBV11-2 and TRBJ2-7 gives the full variable domain: EAGVAQSPRYKIIEKRQSVAFWCNPISGHATLYWYQQILGQGPKLLIQFQNNGVVDDSQLPKDRFSAERLKGVDSTLKIQPAKLEDSAVYLCASSTYRSSYEQYFGPGTRLTVT.

The V call is TRBV6-5, the J call TRBJ1-1, with no clear D. The CDR3 is 15 residues long. With 6 bases removed from V and 1 base from J, the gap between germline ends came to 15 bases. Germline CDR1 is MNHEY and CDR2 is SVGAGI. CDR3 sequence (DNA): TGTGCCAGCAGACCTCCTATTGCAGGGAACACTGAAGCTTTCTTT. This translates into CASRPPIAGNTEAFF.

The chain uses TRBV5-1 and TRBJ2-1, with 8 bases identical to TRBD1. The V and J ends lost 0 bases and 0 bases, in that order; junction bases with no gene match: 2. The germline gives CDR1 SGHRS, CDR2 YFSETQ. The CDR3 spans 16 residues. The DNA of the CDR3 is TGCGCCAGCAGCTTGGAGGGACAGGCCTCCTACAATGAGCAGTTCTTC. As protein: CASSLEGQASYNEQFF.

Comment on this clone: Distinct nucleotide sequences in the sample also encode this CDR3. V gene TRBV4-1 combines with J gene TRBJ2-5, with 8 bases fitting TRBD2. The CDR3 is 19 residues long. The J segment lost 3 bases and the V segment lost 5 bases, leaving 20 bases of the junction unmatched. The germline V gene encodes CDR1 MGHRA and CDR2 YSYEKL. This CDR3 is CASSDPEAFLAGIKETQYF. The CDR3 DNA is TGCGCCAGCAGCGACCCTGAGGCCTTTCTAGCGGGCATTAAAGAGACCCAGTACTTC.